These 12 T cell receptor beta chains originate from one sample sequenced in a study of T-cell reconstitution after alpha-beta-depleted transplantation in children (dated by TCRdb to the mid-2010s). Library method: PCR. Sequencing used an Illumina HiSeq 2500. To normalize quantification of the TCRbeta repertoire, the TCR libraries were built with molecular barcoding that relied on unique molecular identifiers. The raw public reads went through TCRdb reprocessing: fastp at Q25, MiXCR clone calling, in-frame beta chains kept. CDR3 protein sequences are deduplicated, and each keeps its most common genes and DNA. Here the sample has about 350,000 distinct CDR3 sequences; 13% occur a single time. In total, the top ten clones hold about 4.5% of the sample. Sequences were derived from PBMCs, sampled from the stem cell graft. Receptor source: a human donor who donated a stem cell graft to a child with Fanconi anemia.

This chain joins TRBV20-1 and TRBJ2-5, with 8 bases aligning to TRBD2. The trim removed 7 bases at V and 4 bases at J, leaving 8 bases unmatched. This CDR3 is 13 amino acids long. Looked up from germline, CDR1 is DFQATT and CDR2 is SNEGSKA (reference sequence). CDR3 sequence reads: CSGDGGAGETQYF. The DNA for the CDR3 is TGCAGTGGGGACGGGGGGGCCGGAGAGACCCAGTACTTC.

In this sample, this clonotype turned up many times. The V call is TRBV7-2, the J call TRBJ1-1; possible D gene TRBD1, 6 bases. Germline V gene sequence: CDR1 SGHTA, CDR2 FQGNSA. V was cut by 3 bases and J by 4 bases, with 15 bases left in between. The CDR3 is 15 amino acids. The CDR3 DNA reads TGTGCCAGCAGCTTCTACAGGGATTCGGGCACTGAAGCTTTCTTT. Residues: CASSFYRDSGTEAFF.

The genes are TRBV29-1 and TRBJ2-5; no clear D gene. This CDR3 is 13 amino acids long. V was clipped by 5 bases and J by 2 bases, with 12 bases between them. CDR1 and CDR2 (germline): SQVTM, ANQGSEA. The CDR3, as DNA: TGCAGCGTTCGATTAGACGGGCAAGAGACCCAGTACTTC. This gives the protein CSVRLDGQETQYF.

This rearrangement joins TRBV7-9 to TRBJ2-7, with D maybe TRBD1 (5 bases). Trimming pared 1 base from V and 3 bases from J, leaving 10 bases between. Germline assignment: CDR1 SEHNR and CDR2 FQNEAQ (reference sequence). This CDR3 has 14 residues. The CDR3 nucleotides are TGTGCCAGCAGCTTAGGGGGCGTACTCTACGAGCAGTACTTC. It codes for CASSLGGVLYEQYF.

At least ten counts were recorded for this clonotype. The V gene is TRBV7-2, the J gene TRBJ2-3; the D gene is possibly TRBD1 (5 bases). Trimming shortened V by 10 bases and J by 0 bases, and 11 bases separated the two germline ends. This CDR3 comprises 13 residues. The germline gives CDR1 SGHTA, CDR2 FQGNSA. The DNA for the CDR3 is TGTGCCACGGCCAGGGCTAGCACAGATACGCAGTATTTT. This encodes CATARASTDTQYF.

V usage is TRBV3-1 and J usage is TRBJ2-1, with D unclear. CDR3 length: 13 amino acids. From germline, CDR1 is LGHDT and CDR2 YNNKEL (reference sequence). V gave up 4 bases and J gave up 4 bases, with 8 bases separating them. The CDR3 DNA follows: TGTGCCAGCAGCCGCTTCGGGTACAATGAGCAGTTCTTC. This codes for CASSRFGYNEQFF.

About this clonotype: A much larger clone differs by one base, so this may be a read error. The chain has TRBV5-1 and TRBJ2-2; 9 bases agree with TRBD2. Germline V CDR1 and CDR2: SGHRS, YFSETQ. This CDR3 comprises 16 residues. CDR3 DNA: TGCGGCAGCAGCTTGGTCAGCGGGGGGATCGCCGGGGAGCTGTTTTTT. Amino acid sequence: CGSSLVSGGIAGELFF. Together with reference TRBV5-1 and TRBJ2-2, the CDR3 gives the full variable domain: KAGVTQTPRYLIKTRGQQVTLSCSPISGHRSVSWYQQTPGQGLQFLFEYFSETQRNKGNFPGRFSGRQFSNSRSEMNVSTLELGDSALYLCGSSLVSGGIAGELFFGEGSRLTVL.

This clonotype was seen repeatedly, ten times or more. This chain uses TRBV12-3 or TRBV12-4 with TRBJ1-1; 10 nucleotides align to TRBD1. CDR3 length equals 14 residues. The V segment lost 3 bases and the J segment 5 bases; nucleotides outside the gene matches: 3. The CDR3 coding sequence is TGTGCCAGCAGTTTCCTGGACAGGGGGACTGAAGCTTTCTTT. The encoded protein is CASSFLDRGTEAFF.

This clonotype showed up just a few times. This chain joins TRBV5-1 and TRBJ2-1; D may be TRBD1 (6 bases). The CDR3 length is 14 residues. Between the trimmed V and J ends, which lost 4 bases and 6 bases, there was a span of 14 bases. Germline V gene sequence: CDR1 SGHRS, CDR2 YFSETQ. The CDR3 reads CASSDPQGGNEQFF. For the CDR3, the DNA is TGCGCCAGCAGCGACCCACAGGGCGGCAATGAGCAGTTCTTC.

This chain's CDR3 is CSASPPGQNTGELFF. The CDR3 bases are TGCAGTGCTAGCCCCCCGGGACAGAACACCGGGGAGCTGTTTTTT. The V gene is TRBV20-1, the J gene TRBJ2-2, with D possibly being TRBD1 (6 bases). The germline CDR1 and CDR2 sequences are DFQATT and SNEGSKA (reference sequence). The V gene lost 3 bases and the J gene lost 1 base, with 12 bases spanning the gap. The CDR3 spans 15 residues.

The rearrangement links TRBV25-1 to TRBJ2-7, with D maybe TRBD1 (5 bases). Per germline, CDR1 MGHDK and CDR2 SYGVNS. Trimming removed 3 bases from V and 7 bases from J, with 16 bases in between. The CDR3 is 14 amino acids. The CDR3 DNA sequence: TGTGCCAGCAGTGAGTCTTATGATGCAGGGGAGCAGTACTTC. Its protein is CASSESYDAGEQYF.

V and J are TRBV20-1 and TRBJ1-1; D might be TRBD1 (5 bases). V was pared by 2 bases and J by 1 base, with 11 bases between. The CDR3 is 14 amino acids. Germline V lookup: CDR1 DFQATT, CDR2 SNEGSKA (reference sequence). CDR3 DNA: TGCAGTGCTAGACCCCTCGACAGGAACACTGAAGCTTTCTTT. Its protein product is CSARPLDRNTEAFF.